This is a list of T cell receptor beta chains from one sample in a study of post-analysis software for immune sequencing data. TCRdb passed the PCR reads through MiXCR, listing each CDR3 protein once. This table has more than 500,000 distinct CDR3 sequences, around 34% appearing once. The sample was blood. The receptors were sampled from a girl between 2 and 17 years old with multiple sclerosis. Both conserved end residues are part of each CDR3. D genes are given only for firm matches.

>TRBD2|TRBV20-1|TRBJ2-3
CSASGGASSTDTQYF
>NA|TRBV20-1|TRBJ2-1
CSARIWDNEQFF
>NA|TRBV20-1|TRBJ2-3
CSARGDATDTQYF
>NA|TRBV29-1|TRBJ2-1
CSAGGSEQFF
>NA|TRBV20-1|TRBJ1-1
CSARDRRKNTEAFF
>NA|TRBV6-5|TRBJ1-2
CASSRMGRDGYTF
>NA|TRBV4-1|TRBJ1-1
CASSQDWSMNTEAFF
>TRBD2|TRBV12-3/TRBV12-4|TRBJ2-1
CASSSSGGANEQFF
>NA|TRBV27|TRBJ2-5
CAGSPNLYQETQYF
>NA|TRBV6-5|TRBJ1-1
CASSYTGQAFF
>NA|TRBV4-2|TRBJ2-3
CASSQVPGLTDTQYF
>TRBD1|TRBV20-1|TRBJ2-1
CSALTGGAGTCSYNEQFF
>NA|TRBV7-2|TRBJ1-2
CASSLFDDYGYTF
>TRBD2|TRBV20-1|TRBJ2-5
CSARDRDPGLAGKTQYF
>NA|TRBV7-3|TRBJ2-3
CASSLKHTDTQYF
>NA|TRBV9|TRBJ2-3
CASSVLSADTQYF
>NA|TRBV12-3/TRBV12-4|TRBJ2-3
CASSQERGSDTQYF
>NA|TRBV20-1|TRBJ1-2
CSAEDPTFPYGYTF
>NA|TRBV4-1|TRBJ1-6
CASSQDPVDNSPLHF
>TRBD1|TRBV6-5|TRBJ2-1
CASSATGGWGNEQFF
>NA|TRBV20-1|TRBJ2-7
CSARGFDYEQYF